The entry that follows covers one T cell receptor (beta chain) sequence. This record belongs to a study of blood T cell repertoires in COVID-19. Authors' methods: It was from reference gene primer amplification that nucleated cell counts were estimated. Clones were read by immunoSEQ multiplex PCR, and TCRdb kept only the in-frame ones, dropping some. V and J calls and clone size follow that table, whereas D and trimming were derived from the DNA. The repertoire holds approximately 130,000 clones, with approximately 85% as singletons. Input material: peripheral blood. This TCR was recovered from a human donor in a cohort sampled during active COVID-19.

Here the CDR3 DNA reads TGCGCCAGCAGCCCGCCGACAGTGATGAACACTGAAGCTTTCTTT. Its protein is CASSPPTVMNTEAFF. The genes are TRBV4-1 and TRBJ1-1, with D possibly being TRBD1 (5 bases). This CDR3 spans 15 amino acids. Germline assignment: CDR1 MGHRA and CDR2 YSYEKL. Trimming took 4 bases from V and 0 from J, leaving 12 bases between them.